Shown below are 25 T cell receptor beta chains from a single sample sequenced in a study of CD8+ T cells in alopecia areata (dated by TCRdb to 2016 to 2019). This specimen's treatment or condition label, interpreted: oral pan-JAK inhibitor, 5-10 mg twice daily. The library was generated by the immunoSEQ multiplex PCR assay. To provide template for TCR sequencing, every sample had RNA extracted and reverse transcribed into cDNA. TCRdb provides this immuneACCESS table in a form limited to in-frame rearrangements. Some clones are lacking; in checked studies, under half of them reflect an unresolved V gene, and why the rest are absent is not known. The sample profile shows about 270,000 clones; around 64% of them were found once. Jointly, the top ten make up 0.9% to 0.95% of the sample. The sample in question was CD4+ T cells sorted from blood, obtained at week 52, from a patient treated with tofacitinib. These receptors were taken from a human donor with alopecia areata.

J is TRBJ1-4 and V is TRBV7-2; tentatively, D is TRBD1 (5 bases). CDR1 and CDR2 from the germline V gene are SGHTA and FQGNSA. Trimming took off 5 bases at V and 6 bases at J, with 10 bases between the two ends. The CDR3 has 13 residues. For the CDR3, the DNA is TGTGCCAGCAGCCTTGGGGGTTATGAAAAACTGTTTTTT. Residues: CASSLGGYEKLFF. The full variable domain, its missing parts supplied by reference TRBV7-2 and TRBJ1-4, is GAGVSQSPSNKVTEKGKDVELRCDPISGHTALYWYRQSLGQGLEFLIYFQGNSAPDKSGLPSDRFSAERTGGSVSTLTIQRTQQEDSAVYLCASSLGGYEKLFFGSGTQLSVL.

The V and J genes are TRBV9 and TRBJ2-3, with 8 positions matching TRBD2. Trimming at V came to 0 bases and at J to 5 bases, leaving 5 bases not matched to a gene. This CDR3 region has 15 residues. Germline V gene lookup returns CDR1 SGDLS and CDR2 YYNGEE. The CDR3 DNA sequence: TGTGCCAGCAGCGTAGCGGGGGGGACGGGAGATACGCAGTATTTT. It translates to CASSVAGGTGDTQYF.

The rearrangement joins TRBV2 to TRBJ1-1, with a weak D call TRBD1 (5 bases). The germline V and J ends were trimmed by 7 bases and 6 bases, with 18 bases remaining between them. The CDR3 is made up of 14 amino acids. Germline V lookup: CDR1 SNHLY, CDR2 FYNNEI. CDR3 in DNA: TGTGCCAGCACGGCAGCTGAAAGGGGCGCTGAAGCTTTCTTT. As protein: CASTAAERGAEAFF.

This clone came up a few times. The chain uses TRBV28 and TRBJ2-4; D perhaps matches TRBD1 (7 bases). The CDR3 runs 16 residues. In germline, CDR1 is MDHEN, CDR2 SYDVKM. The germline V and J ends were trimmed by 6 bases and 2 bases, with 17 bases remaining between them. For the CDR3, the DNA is TGTGCCAGCAGCATCACAGGGGAGGCTTCCAAAAACATTCAGTACTTC. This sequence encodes CASSITGEASKNIQYF.

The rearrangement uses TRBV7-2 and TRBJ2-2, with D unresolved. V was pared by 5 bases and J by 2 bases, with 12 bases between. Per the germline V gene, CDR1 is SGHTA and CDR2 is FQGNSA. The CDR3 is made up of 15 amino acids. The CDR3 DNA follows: TGTGCCAGCAGCGGGTCCCTTCTTAACACCGGGGAGCTGTTTTTT. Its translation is CASSGSLLNTGELFF. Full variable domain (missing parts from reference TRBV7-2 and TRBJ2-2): GAGVSQSPSNKVTEKGKDVELRCDPISGHTALYWYRQSLGQGLEFLIYFQGNSAPDKSGLPSDRFSAERTGGSVSTLTIQRTQQEDSAVYLCASSGSLLNTGELFFGEGSRLTVL.

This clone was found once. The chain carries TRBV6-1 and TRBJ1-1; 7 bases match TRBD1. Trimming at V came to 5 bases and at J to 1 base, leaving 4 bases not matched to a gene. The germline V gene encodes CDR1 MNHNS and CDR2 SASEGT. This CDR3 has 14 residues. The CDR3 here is CASSTGTANTEAFF. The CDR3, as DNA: TGTGCCAGCAGTACCGGGACAGCGAACACTGAAGCTTTCTTT.

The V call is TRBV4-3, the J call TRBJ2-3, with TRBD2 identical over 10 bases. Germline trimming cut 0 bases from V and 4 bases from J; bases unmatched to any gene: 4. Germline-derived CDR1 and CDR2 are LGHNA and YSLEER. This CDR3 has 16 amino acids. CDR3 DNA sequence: TGCGCCAGCAGCCAAGATCGAGCGGGGGGGGCAGATACGCAGTATTTT. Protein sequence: CASSQDRAGGADTQYF.

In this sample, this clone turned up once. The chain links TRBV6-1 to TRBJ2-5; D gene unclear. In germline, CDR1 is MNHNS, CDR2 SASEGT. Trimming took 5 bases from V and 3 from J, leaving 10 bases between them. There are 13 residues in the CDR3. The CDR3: CASSFYRKETQYF. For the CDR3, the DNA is TGTGCCAGCAGTTTCTACAGAAAAGAGACCCAGTACTTC.

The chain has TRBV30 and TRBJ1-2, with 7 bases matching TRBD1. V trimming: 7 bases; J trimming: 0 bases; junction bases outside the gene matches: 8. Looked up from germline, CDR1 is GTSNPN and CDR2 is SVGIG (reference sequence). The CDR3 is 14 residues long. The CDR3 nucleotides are TGTGCCTATAGACAGGGCGCTCCTAACTATGGCTACACCTTC. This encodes CAYRQGAPNYGYTF.

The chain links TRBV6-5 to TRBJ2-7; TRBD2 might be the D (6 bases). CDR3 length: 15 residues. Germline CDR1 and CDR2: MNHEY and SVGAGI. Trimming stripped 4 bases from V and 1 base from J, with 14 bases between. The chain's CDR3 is CASSSPGLKSYEQYF. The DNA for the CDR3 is TGTGCCAGCAGTTCTCCGGGACTCAAGTCCTACGAGCAGTACTTC.

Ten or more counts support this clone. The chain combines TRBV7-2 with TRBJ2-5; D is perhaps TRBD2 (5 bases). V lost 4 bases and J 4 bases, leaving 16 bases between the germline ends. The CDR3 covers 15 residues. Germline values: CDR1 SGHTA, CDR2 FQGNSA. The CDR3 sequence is CASSSLGRGSETQYF. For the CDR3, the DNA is TGTGCCAGCAGCTCCCTCGGCCGAGGGTCAGAGACCCAGTACTTC.

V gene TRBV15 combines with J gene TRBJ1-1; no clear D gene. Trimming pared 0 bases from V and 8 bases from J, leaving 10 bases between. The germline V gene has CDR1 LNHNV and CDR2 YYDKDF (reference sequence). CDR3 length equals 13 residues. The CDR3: CATSRDKEKEAFF. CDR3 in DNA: TGTGCCACCAGCAGAGATAAGGAGAAAGAAGCTTTCTTT.

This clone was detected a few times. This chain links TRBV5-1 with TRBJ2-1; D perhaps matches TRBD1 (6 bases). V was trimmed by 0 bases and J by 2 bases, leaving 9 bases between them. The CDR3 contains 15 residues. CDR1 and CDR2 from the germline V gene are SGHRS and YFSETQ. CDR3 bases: TGCGCCAGCAGCTTGGTGGCAGGGGCCTACAATGAGCAGTTCTTC. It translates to CASSLVAGAYNEQFF.

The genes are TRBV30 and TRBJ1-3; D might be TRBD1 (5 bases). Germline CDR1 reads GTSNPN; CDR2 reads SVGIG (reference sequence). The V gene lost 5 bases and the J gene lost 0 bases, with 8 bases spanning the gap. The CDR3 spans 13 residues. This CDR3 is CAWCGGSGNTIYF. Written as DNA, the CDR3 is TGTGCCTGGTGTGGGGGCTCTGGAAACACCATATATTTT.

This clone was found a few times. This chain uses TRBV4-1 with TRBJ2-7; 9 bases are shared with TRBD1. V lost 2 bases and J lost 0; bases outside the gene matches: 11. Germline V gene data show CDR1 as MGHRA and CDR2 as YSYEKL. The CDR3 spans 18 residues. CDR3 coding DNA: TGCGCCAGCAGCCAACCCGCACAAGGGGGACAGGGCTCCTACGAGCAGTACTTC. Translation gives CASSQPAQGGQGSYEQYF.

The CDR3 protein is CAWGDRANSPLHF. CDR3 nucleotide sequence: TGTGCCTGGGGTGACAGGGCGAATTCACCCCTCCACTTT. The chain recombines TRBV30 with TRBJ1-6; 7 bases line up with TRBD1. This CDR3 is built from 13 residues. In germline, CDR1 is GTSNPN, CDR2 SVGIG (reference sequence). The trim removed 5 bases at V and 7 bases at J, leaving 5 bases unmatched.

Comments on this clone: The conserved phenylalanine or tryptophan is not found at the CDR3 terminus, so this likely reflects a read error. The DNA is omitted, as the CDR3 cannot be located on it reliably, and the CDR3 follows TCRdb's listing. The chain's CDR3 is CASSLAQDRVRI. This chain links TRBV7-9 with TRBJ2-7; the table's D call, TRBD1, was not checked against the DNA. The CDR3 extends over 12 residues, inclusive of both ends. CDR1 is SEHNR and CDR2 is FQNEAQ in the germline V gene (reference sequence).

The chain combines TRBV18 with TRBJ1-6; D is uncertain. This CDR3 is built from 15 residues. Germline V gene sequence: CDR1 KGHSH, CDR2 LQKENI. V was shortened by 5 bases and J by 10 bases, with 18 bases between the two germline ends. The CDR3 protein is CASSEDASRGSPLHF. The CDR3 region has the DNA TGTGCCAGCTCAGAGGACGCTTCCCGAGGGTCACCCCTCCACTTT.

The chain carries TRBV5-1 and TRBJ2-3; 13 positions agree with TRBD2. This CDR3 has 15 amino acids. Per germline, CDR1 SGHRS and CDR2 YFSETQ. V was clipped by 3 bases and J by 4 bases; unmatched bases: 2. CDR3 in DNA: TGCGCCAGCAGCTCCGGGACTAGCGGGGCAGATACGCAGTATTTT. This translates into CASSSGTSGADTQYF.

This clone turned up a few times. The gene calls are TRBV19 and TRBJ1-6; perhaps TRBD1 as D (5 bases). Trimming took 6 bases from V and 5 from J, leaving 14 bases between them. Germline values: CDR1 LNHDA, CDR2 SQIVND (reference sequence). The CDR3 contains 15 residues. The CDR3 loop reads CASSPGRTNNSPLHF. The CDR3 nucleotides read TGTGCCAGTAGCCCGGGACGGACGAATAATTCACCCCTCCACTTT.

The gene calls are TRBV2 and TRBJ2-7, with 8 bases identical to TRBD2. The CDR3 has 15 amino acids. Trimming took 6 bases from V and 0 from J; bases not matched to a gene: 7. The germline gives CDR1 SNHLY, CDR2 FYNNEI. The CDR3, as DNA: TGTGCCAGCAGGAAGTGGGGGACTAGCTCCTACGAGCAGTACTTC. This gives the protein CASRKWGTSSYEQYF.

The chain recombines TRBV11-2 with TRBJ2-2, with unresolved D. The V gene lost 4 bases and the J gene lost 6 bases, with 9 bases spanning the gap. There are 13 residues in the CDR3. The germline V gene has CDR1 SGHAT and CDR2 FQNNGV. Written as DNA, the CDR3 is TGTGCCAGCAGCTCCCAATGGTCCGGGGAGCTGTTTTTT. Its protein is CASSSQWSGELFF.

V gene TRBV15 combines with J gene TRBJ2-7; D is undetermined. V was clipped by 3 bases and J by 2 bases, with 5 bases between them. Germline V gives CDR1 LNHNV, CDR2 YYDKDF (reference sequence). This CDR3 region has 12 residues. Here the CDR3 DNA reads TGTGCCACCAGCAGCTCAACCTACGAGCAGTACTTC. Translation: CATSSSTYEQYF.

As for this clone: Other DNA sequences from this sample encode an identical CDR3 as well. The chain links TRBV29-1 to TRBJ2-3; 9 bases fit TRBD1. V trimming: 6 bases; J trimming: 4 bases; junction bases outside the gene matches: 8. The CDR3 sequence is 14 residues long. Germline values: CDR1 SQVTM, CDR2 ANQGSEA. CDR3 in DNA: TGCAGCGTCGAGGGGGGACAGGGCGCAGATACGCAGTATTTT. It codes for CSVEGGQGADTQYF.

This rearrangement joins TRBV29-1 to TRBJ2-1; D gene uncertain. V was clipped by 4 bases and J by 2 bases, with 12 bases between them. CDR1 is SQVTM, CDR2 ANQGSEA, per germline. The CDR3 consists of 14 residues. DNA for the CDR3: TGCAGCGTTGGATTCAAGGGCGCCTACAATGAGCAGTTCTTC. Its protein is CSVGFKGAYNEQFF.